A single sample is the source of the 18 T cell receptor beta chains below, sequenced in a study of tumor-infiltrating lymphocytes in primary liver carcinoma. A constant-region primer served to make TCR beta cDNA from roughly 540 ng total RNA. Employing slightly modified ARM-PCR, three nested multiplex PCR rounds were run, and these gave rise to the TCR beta libraries. It was with TRBV1-TRBV30 forward primers and a C-beta reverse primer that the first two PCR rounds were run, at around 10 cycles each. TCRdb recomputed calls from the multiplex PCR reads with MiXCR, one row per CDR3 protein. This sample has tens of thousands of distinct CDR3 sequences; 60% to 85% occur once, and the top ten carry about 47%. Unsorted bulk tissue (roughly 19-30 mg) underwent RNA and DNA co-extraction. The sample comprised liver tumor tissue from sampling region 3. The subset here: tumor region T3, left-lateral pole. These receptors were obtained from a man between 40 and 49 years old with primary liver carcinoma and hepatitis B virus infection.

As for this clonotype: One end of the junction fails to match germline, which may point to a read error. The chain joins TRBV4-3 to TRBJ2-7, with 7 bases fitting TRBD1. The CDR3 sequence is 16 residues long. CDR1 is LGHNA, CDR2 YSLEER, per germline. The CDR3 spells CASSQVLDRTPYEQNF. DNA of the CDR3: TGCGCCAGCAGCCAAGTTTTGGACAGGACACCCTACGAGCAGAACTTC.

Details on this clonotype: The junction departs from germline at one end; a sequencing error may be responsible. The V gene is TRBV29-1, the J gene TRBJ2-7, with D possibly being TRBD1 (6 bases). The CDR3 is made up of 12 amino acids. Per germline, CDR1 SQVTM and CDR2 ANQGSEA. The CDR3 DNA reads as TGCAGCATTGGACAGTTAGGGTACGAGCACTACTTC. The encoded protein is CSIGQLGYEHYF.

This clonotype turned up a few times. Relative to the germline gene, one junction end is altered; a read error may explain this. The genes are TRBV20-1 and TRBJ2-7; TRBD2 matches 15 bases. Per the germline V gene, CDR1 is DFQATT and CDR2 is SNEGSKA (reference sequence). The CDR3 spans 17 residues. The DNA of the CDR3 is TGCAGTGCTAGTCCCCTAGGGACTAGCGGGAGGTCCTACGTGCAGTACTTC. Translated, it gives CSASPLGTSGRSYVQYF.

The chain carries TRBV4-2 and TRBJ2-7; 8 bases fit TRBD2. This CDR3 contains 18 residues. V dropped 6 bases and J dropped 7; count of bases not matched to a gene: 23. In germline, CDR1 is LGHNA, CDR2 YNFKEQ. For the CDR3, the DNA is TGTGCCAGCAGTGGAAAACCGGGACTAGTGGGAGGGCCACAGGAGCAGTACGTC. Amino acid sequence: CASSGKPGLVGGPQEQYV.

About this clonotype: No conserved phenylalanine or tryptophan ends this CDR3, so it is likely a read error. The chain joins TRBV28 to TRBJ2-3, with D perhaps matching TRBD1 (6 bases). This CDR3 is built from 17 residues. V was trimmed by 5 bases and J by 2 bases, leaving 20 bases between them. CDR1 is MDHEN, CDR2 SYDVKM, per germline. CDR3 amino acids: CASSPAGQGSTTDTQYL. The CDR3 DNA follows: TGTGCCAGCAGTCCAGCCGGCCAGGGGAGCACCACAGATACGCAGTATCTT.

As to this clonotype: This CDR3 fails to terminate in the conserved phenylalanine or tryptophan, so it likely reflects a read error. J is TRBJ2-7 and V is TRBV5-5; D is unresolved. From germline, CDR1 is SGHKS and CDR2 YYEKEE (reference sequence). The CDR3 loop spans 17 amino acids. Here the CDR3 DNA reads TGTGCCAGCAGCTTGGAGCAACACCTGACTCGGCTCTACGGGCAGTACCTC. Protein sequence: CASSLEQHLTRLYGQYL.

This clonotype is categorized as medium-sized. The chain is built from TRBV4-2 and TRBJ1-6; the D gene is possibly TRBD1 (5 bases). The CDR3 is 15 residues long. CDR1 and CDR2 from the germline V gene are LGHNA and YNFKEQ. V gave up 0 bases and J gave up 9 bases, with 12 bases separating them. The CDR3 DNA reads TGTGCCAGCAGCCAAGACCTGGAGGGGACTTCACCCCTCCACTTT. Amino acid sequence: CASSQDLEGTSPLHF.

On this clonotype: No conserved phenylalanine or tryptophan ends this CDR3, so it is likely a read error. The chain has TRBV6-5 and TRBJ2-3; 7 nucleotides match TRBD2. Germline assignment: CDR1 MNHEY and CDR2 SVGAGI. CDR3 length: 17 amino acids. CDR3 sequence: CASHERDGRKETDAQYL. Written as DNA, the CDR3 is TGTGCCAGCCACGAACGGGACGGGAGGAAGGAGACAGATGCGCAGTATCTT.

Details on this clonotype: This CDR3 is missing its conserved last phenylalanine or tryptophan, likely due to a read error. No DNA is shown, since the ends of the CDR3 on it are uncertain; the CDR3 is the one TCRdb lists. The CDR3 region is CVSSPGLSVPSNTEVFS. The rearrangement uses TRBV5-5 and TRBJ1-1. CDR1 and CDR2 from the germline V gene are SGHKS and YYEKEE (reference sequence). The CDR3 is 17 residues long, ends included.

The table lists this clonotype with a few counts. The V call is TRBV6-7, the J call TRBJ1-3; D gene unclear. TRBV6-7 is an open reading frame whose function is uncertain. Trimming pared 7 bases from V and 2 bases from J, leaving 9 bases between. The CDR3 spans 13 residues. Here the CDR3 reads CASIKSPGNTIYF. The CDR3 DNA sequence: TGTGCCAGCATCAAAAGCCCTGGAAACACCATATATTTT.

As regards this clonotype: The missing conserved phenylalanine or tryptophan at the end of this CDR3 makes a read error likely. The rearrangement joins TRBV12-3 or TRBV12-4 to TRBJ2-7; D unclear. The length of the CDR3 is 16 residues. Deletions cut 2 bases from V and 0 bases from J, with 14 bases between. CDR3 nucleotides: TGTGCCAGCAGTTTAATAGACTCCAGTAGCTCCTACGAGCAGTACTTA. Amino acid sequence: CASSLIDSSSSYEQYL.

A word on this clonotype: Its ends do not fully match the called genes, so a read error is possible. The rearrangement uses TRBV10-3 and TRBJ2-3; D may match TRBD1 or TRBD2 (5 bases each). This CDR3 contains 16 residues. Per germline, CDR1 ENHRY and CDR2 SYGVKD. The CDR3 DNA follows: TGTGCCATGAGGCACACTAGTGGGGCTAGCACAGATACGCAATATTTT. Translated, it gives CAMRHTSGASTDTQYF.

Only one count was recorded for this clonotype. Possible read error: a much larger clone is one base away. This chain joins TRBV30 and TRBJ1-5, with unresolved D. Germline CDR1 GTSNPN, CDR2 SVGIG (reference sequence). V lost 5 bases and J lost 6, with 14 bases in between. The CDR3 is 13 residues long. The CDR3 protein is CAWGLEGSQPQHF. The DNA of the CDR3 is TGTGCCTGGGGCCTAGAAGGCAGTCAGCCCCAGCATTTT.

Only a few counts were recorded for this clonotype. The chain combines TRBV7-9 with TRBJ2-1; TRBD1 matches 8 bases. There are 15 residues in the CDR3. The germline V gene encodes CDR1 SEHNR and CDR2 FQNEAQ (reference sequence). V trimming: 5 bases; J trimming: 10 bases; junction bases outside the gene matches: 13. CDR3 sequence (DNA): TGTGCCAGCAGCGCAGGGGGCGACGGGAGTGGGGAGCAGTTCTTC. Protein: CASSAGGDGSGEQFF.

About this clonotype itself: The conserved final phenylalanine or tryptophan is absent from the CDR3, which likely points to a read error. The DNA is omitted, as the CDR3 cannot be located on it reliably, and the CDR3 follows TCRdb's listing. The chain joins TRBV4-1 to TRBJ2-1; TRBD2 is the table's D call and was not checked against the DNA. Germline CDR1 MGHRA, CDR2 YSYEKL. The CDR3 spans 13 residues, counting both ends. This CDR3 reads CASRAGTYYEHFI.

A remark on this clonotype: At one end, the junction sequence differs from germline, possibly due to a read error. The chain recombines TRBV12-3 or TRBV12-4 with TRBJ2-3; D may be TRBD1 (5 bases). The CDR3 is 13 residues long. CDR3 in amino acids: CASRPMDTDTQYF. The CDR3 region has the DNA TGTGCCAGCAGGCCGATGGACACAGACACGCAGTATTTT.

Concerning this clonotype: Mismatch with germline at one junction end may stem from a read error. DNA of the CDR3: TGTGTCAGCAGCTACGCGGGGCTAAGCACAGATACGCAGTATTTT. Amino acid sequence: CVSSYAGLSTDTQYF. The V and J genes are TRBV6-5 and TRBJ2-3, with a weak D call TRBD2 (6 bases). CDR3 length equals 15 residues. Germline CDR1 MNHEY, CDR2 SVGAGI.

Comment on this clonotype: Compared with germline, one end of the junction differs, possibly owing to a read error. The chain joins TRBV29-1 to TRBJ1-1, with D uncertain. This CDR3 contains 12 residues. CDR1 and CDR2 from the germline V gene are SQVTM and ANQGSEA. The chain's CDR3 is CSVGKENTDAFF. The CDR3 DNA reads as TGCAGCGTTGGCAAGGAGAATACTGATGCTTTCTTT.